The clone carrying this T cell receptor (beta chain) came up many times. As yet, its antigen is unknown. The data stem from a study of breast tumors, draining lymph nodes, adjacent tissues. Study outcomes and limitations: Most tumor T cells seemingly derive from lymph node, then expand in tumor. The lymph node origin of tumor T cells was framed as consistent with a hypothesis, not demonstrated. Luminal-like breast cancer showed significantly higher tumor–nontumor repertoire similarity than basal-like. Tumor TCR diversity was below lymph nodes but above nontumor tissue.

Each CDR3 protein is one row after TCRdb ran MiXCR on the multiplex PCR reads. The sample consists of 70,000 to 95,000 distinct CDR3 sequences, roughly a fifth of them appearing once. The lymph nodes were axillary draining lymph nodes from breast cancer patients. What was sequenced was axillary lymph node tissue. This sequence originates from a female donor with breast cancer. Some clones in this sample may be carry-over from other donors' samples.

The CDR3 loop is CATSPGAQYF. CDR3 DNA: TGTGCCACCTCACCCGGGGCCCAGTACTTC. The chain joins TRBV24-1 to TRBJ2-5; the D gene is possibly TRBD2 (5 bases). Trimming took 9 bases from V and 9 from J, leaving 10 bases between them. The germline gives CDR1 KGHDR, CDR2 SFDVKD. This CDR3 has 10 amino acids.